The T cell receptor (beta chain) under discussion was sequenced for a study of PD-1 blockade in classical Hodgkin lymphoma. Study-wide context: Nivolumab was administered to patients intravenously at 3 mg/kg every 2 weeks.

Concerning this clone: The antigen is not known.

Relapses following autologous stem cell transplantation were seen in all patients, with brentuximab vedotin exposure varying. Germline trimming cut 4 bases from V and 0 bases from J; bases unmatched to any gene: 6. This CDR3 is 17 amino acids long. Germline loops: CDR1 SGHKS, CDR2 YYEKEE (reference sequence). Clones were sequenced by immunoSEQ multiplex PCR, and TCRdb holds only the in-frame ones, with some missing. Counted here are about 25,000 clones, 85% to 90% occurring once; the ten biggest clones make up about 2.7%. Notes on the study in general: Some patients began nivolumab under 1 year after ASCT. These patients were excluded from later analyses. With CD4+ cells, TCR diversity rose significantly by C4D1, but not with CD8+ cells.

The sequence derives from a human donor with classical Hodgkin lymphoma. This chain connects TRBV5-5 to TRBJ1-6; 8 nucleotides line up with TRBD1. Sequencing used peripheral blood mononuclear cells (PBMCs), obtained at baseline. CDR3 region: CASSKKTGGSYNSPLHF. The CDR3 nucleotides read TGTGCCAGCAGCAAAAAAACAGGGGGCTCCTATAATTCACCCCTCCACTTT.